This entry lists 21 T cell receptor beta chains sequenced from one sample in a study of T cells after yellow fever vaccination. MiXCR, applied by TCRdb to the 5' RACE reads, yields one record per CDR3 protein. The data hold 50,000 or so distinct CDR3 sequences, with roughly 7% observed a single time. This specimen consisted of CD8+ T cells sorted from PBMCs, obtained around 14 days after the first yellow fever vaccination. The origin of the receptors is a man aged 18 to 30 who received the YFV17D yellow fever vaccine.

This clonotype was counted at least ten times. The genes are TRBV12-3 or TRBV12-4 and TRBJ1-2; 7 nucleotides line up with TRBD1. V trimming: 10 bases; J trimming: 4 bases; junction bases outside the gene matches: 15. The CDR3 is made up of 15 amino acids. The CDR3 here is CATSGFEGGGYGYTF. CDR3 DNA sequence: TGTGCCACCTCAGGGTTCGAAGGGGGCGGCTATGGCTACACCTTC.

This clonotype was recorded at least ten times. This chain joins TRBV29-1 and TRBJ2-3, with D perhaps matching TRBD1 or TRBD2 (5 bases each). The CDR3 is made up of 15 amino acids. Looked up from germline, CDR1 is SQVTM and CDR2 is ANQGSEA. V was cut by 4 bases and J by 6 bases, with 20 bases left in between. CDR3 nucleotides: TGCAGCGTTGTTGTTACCGGGACCTTAATGGATACGCAGTATTTT. It yields the protein CSVVVTGTLMDTQYF.

This clonotype was detected ten times or more. The rearrangement uses TRBV4-2 and TRBJ2-7, with a possible D match to TRBD1 (8 bases). Trimming pared 4 bases from V and 5 bases from J, leaving 18 bases between. Germline CDR1 LGHNA, CDR2 YNFKEQ. This CDR3 comprises 15 residues. The CDR3 DNA is TGTGCCAGCAGCCCCCCGGACAGGGAGGGGAACGAGCAGTACTTC. It translates to CASSPPDREGNEQYF.

This clonotype was counted many times. The rearrangement links TRBV7-6 to TRBJ2-3; 10 bases align to TRBD1. This CDR3 contains 15 residues. Per the germline V gene, CDR1 is SGHVS and CDR2 is FNYEAQ. V lost 6 bases and J lost 4; bases outside the gene matches: 7. Written as DNA, the CDR3 is TGTGCCAGCAGTCTTGGGGACAGGGGCCCAGATACGCAGTATTTT. This gives the protein CASSLGDRGPDTQYF.

The chain employs TRBV5-6 and TRBJ2-7, with 8 positions matching TRBD2. After removal of 2 bases from V and 3 bases from J, the junction contained 4 bases not matched to a gene. Germline loops: CDR1 SGHDT, CDR2 YYEEEE. This CDR3 has 14 amino acids. The CDR3: CASSFWRGVYEQYF. The CDR3 bases are TGTGCCAGCAGCTTCTGGCGGGGGGTCTACGAGCAGTACTTC. The variable domain in full, with the rest retrieved from reference TRBV5-6 and TRBJ2-7, is DAGVTQSPTHLIKTRGQQVTLRCSPKSGHDTVSWYQQALGQGPQFIFQYYEEEERQRGNFPDRFSGHQFPNYSSELNVNALLLGDSALYLCASSFWRGVYEQYFGPGTRLTVT.

The gene calls are TRBV10-3 and TRBJ2-3; 8 nucleotides agree with TRBD1. This CDR3 contains 17 residues. Unmatched junction bases numbered 11, after V lost 3 bases and J lost 3 bases. From germline, CDR1 is ENHRY and CDR2 SYGVKD. The CDR3 nucleotides are TGTGCCATCAGTGACCCCAGGACAGGGATATCGACAGATACGCAGTATTTT. Translated, it gives CAISDPRTGISTDTQYF.

This clonotype was found once. This clone may be a read error of a much larger clone one base away. The rearrangement uses TRBV4-1 and TRBJ2-5; a possible D gene is TRBD2 (5 bases). The germline CDR1 and CDR2 sequences are MGHRA and YSYEKL. This CDR3 spans 12 amino acids. This chain's CDR3 is CASSREGENQYF. The CDR3 DNA reads as TGCGCCAGCAGCCGCGAGGGCGAGAACCAGTACTTC.

This clonotype came up many times. V and J are TRBV19 and TRBJ2-1; D assignment may be TRBD1 or TRBD2 (5 bases each). V was shortened by 0 bases and J by 9 bases, with 9 bases between the two germline ends. In germline, CDR1 is LNHDA, CDR2 SQIVND (reference sequence). CDR3 length equals 13 residues. CDR3 sequence (DNA): TGTGCCAGTAGTATAGATGGGGGAAGTGAGCAGTTCTTC. Protein: CASSIDGGSEQFF. The whole variable domain, filled in from reference TRBV19 and TRBJ2-1, reads DGGITQSPKYLFRKEGQNVTLSCEQNLNHDAMYWYRQDPGQGLRLIYYSQIVNDFQKGDIAEGYSVSREKKESFPLTVTSAQKNPTAFYLCASSIDGGSEQFFGPGTRLTVL.

Points on this clonotype: This could be a read error, since a much larger clone is one nucleotide away. This chain connects TRBV20-1 to TRBJ2-5; D is unclear. The CDR3 totals 15 residues. The V gene's germline CDR1 is DFQATT and CDR2 SNEGSKA (reference sequence). As DNA, the CDR3 is TGCAGTGCCTTTAACTACGCCGAACGACAAGAGACCCGGTACTTC. This codes for CSAFNYAERQETRYF.

This clonotype was detected ten times or more. V gene TRBV12-3 or TRBV12-4 combines with J gene TRBJ2-3; tentative D call: TRBD2 (7 bases). The CDR3 runs 15 residues. V lost 6 bases, J lost 8 bases, and 21 bases lay in between. The CDR3 DNA reads TGTGCCAGCAGCAGAGAGGGGGGGGGACTCGGTACGCAGTATTTT. Translated, it gives CASSREGGGLGTQYF.

This clonotype was observed at least ten times. The chain combines TRBV29-1 with TRBJ2-4; no clear D. V lost 7 bases to trimming and J lost 0 bases, with 10 bases between them. Looked up from germline, CDR1 is SQVTM and CDR2 is ANQGSEA. This CDR3 has 13 amino acids. The CDR3 loop reads CSAAERAKNIQYF. CDR3 sequence (DNA): TGCAGCGCCGCGGAGAGAGCCAAAAACATTCAGTACTTC.

This clonotype has ten or more counts. This rearrangement joins TRBV6-1 to TRBJ1-1; D not resolved. The CDR3 is 13 amino acids. Germline CDR1 MNHNS, CDR2 SASEGT. V dropped 3 bases and J dropped 4 bases, with 9 bases sitting between them. DNA of the CDR3: TGTGCCAGCAGTGACGCCTTTGTCACTGAAGCTTTCTTT. Its protein is CASSDAFVTEAFF.

This clonotype was seen at least ten times. The chain uses TRBV29-1 and TRBJ2-3; TRBD1 aligns across 8 bases. Germline CDR1 is SQVTM and CDR2 is ANQGSEA. This CDR3 comprises 12 residues. Trimming cost V 7 bases and J 5 bases; bases outside gene matches: 5. The CDR3 DNA follows: TGCAGCGGGACAGGGTTTCAAGATACGCAGTATTTT. It is translated as CSGTGFQDTQYF.

The table lists this clonotype with a few counts. The CDR3, as DNA: TGTGCCAGCAGCCAGGGATCGGGCACTGAAGCTTTCTTT. This sequence encodes CASSQGSGTEAFF. V usage is TRBV7-2 and J usage is TRBJ1-1; a weak D match, TRBD1 (5 bases). In germline, CDR1 is SGHTA, CDR2 FQGNSA. Trimming removed 5 bases at V and 4 bases at J, with 11 bases between. The CDR3 length is 13 residues.

This clonotype was counted ten times or more. The V gene is TRBV29-1, the J gene TRBJ1-1; 8 nucleotides match TRBD1. V gave up 0 bases and J gave up 9 bases; unmatched junction bases: 3. Germline V gene lookup returns CDR1 SQVTM and CDR2 ANQGSEA. The CDR3 runs to 12 residues. The CDR3 region is CSVEEGDRQAFF. DNA for the CDR3: TGCAGCGTTGAAGAAGGGGACAGGCAAGCTTTCTTT. Combining the CDR3 with reference TRBV29-1 and TRBJ1-1 gives the whole variable domain SAVISQKPSRDICQRGTSLTIQCQVDSQVTMMFWYRQQPGQSLTLIATANQGSEATYESGFVIDKFPISRPNLTFSTLTVSNMSPEDSSIYLCSVEEGDRQAFFGQGTRLTVV.

This clonotype has ten or more counts. The CDR3 DNA follows: TGCAGCGTTCTCCCTGCGACCAAGGAAGAGACCCAGTACTTC. It is translated as CSVLPATKEETQYF. V gene TRBV29-1 combines with J gene TRBJ2-5, with D unresolved. This CDR3 contains 14 residues. Per the germline V gene, CDR1 is SQVTM and CDR2 is ANQGSEA. The ends were cut back, 5 bases at V and 3 bases at J, with 16 bases in the middle.

In its sample, this clonotype was seen many times. This chain connects TRBV27 to TRBJ1-2; TRBD1 aligns across 10 bases. The ends lost 5 bases at V and 5 bases at J; junction bases unmatched: 8. CDR3 length equals 15 residues. Germline lookup yields CDR1 MNHEY and CDR2 SMNVEV (reference sequence). CDR3: CASSPGTGVPYGYTF. CDR3 DNA sequence: TGTGCCAGCAGTCCAGGGACAGGGGTTCCTTATGGCTACACCTTC.

This clonotype has at least ten counts. The rearrangement joins TRBV5-1 to TRBJ2-7; TRBD1 matches at 9 bases. CDR3 length equals 16 residues. Germline trimming cut 4 bases from V and 4 bases from J; bases unmatched to any gene: 12. CDR1 is SGHRS, CDR2 YFSETQ, per germline. The CDR3 reads CASSVLGPQGAYEQYF. The CDR3 region has the DNA TGCGCCAGCAGCGTACTCGGCCCACAGGGGGCTTACGAGCAGTACTTC.

Points on this clonotype: It may be a read error: a sequence one base away is much more abundant. The rearrangement joins TRBV6-5 to TRBJ2-1; 8 positions match TRBD2. Per germline, CDR1 MNHEY and CDR2 SVGAGI. This CDR3 region has 13 residues. The chain's CDR3 is CTSSYPGGAEQFF. CDR3 DNA sequence: TGTACCAGCAGTTACCCCGGGGGGGCTGAGCAGTTCTTC.

Notes on this clonotype: This may come from a read error, since a much larger clone is one base off. The rearrangement uses TRBV28 and TRBJ1-5; TRBD1 aligns across 10 bases. The CDR3 spans 18 residues. The germline V gene has CDR1 MDHEN and CDR2 SYDVKM. CDR3 residues: CASSLFRTGGIPNHPQHF. For the CDR3, the DNA is TGTGCCAGCAGTTTATTTAGGACAGGGGGTATTCCCAATCATCCCCAGCATTTT.

The table lists this clonotype with many counts. This chain connects TRBV11-2 to TRBJ2-1; 7 bases line up with TRBD1. The CDR3 runs to 13 residues. Germline CDR1 reads SGHAT; CDR2 reads FQNNGV. The V segment lost 7 bases and the J segment 9 bases; nucleotides outside the gene matches: 9. The CDR3 is CASTSERGREQFF. For the CDR3, the DNA is TGTGCCAGCACCTCAGAGAGGGGGCGTGAGCAGTTCTTC.